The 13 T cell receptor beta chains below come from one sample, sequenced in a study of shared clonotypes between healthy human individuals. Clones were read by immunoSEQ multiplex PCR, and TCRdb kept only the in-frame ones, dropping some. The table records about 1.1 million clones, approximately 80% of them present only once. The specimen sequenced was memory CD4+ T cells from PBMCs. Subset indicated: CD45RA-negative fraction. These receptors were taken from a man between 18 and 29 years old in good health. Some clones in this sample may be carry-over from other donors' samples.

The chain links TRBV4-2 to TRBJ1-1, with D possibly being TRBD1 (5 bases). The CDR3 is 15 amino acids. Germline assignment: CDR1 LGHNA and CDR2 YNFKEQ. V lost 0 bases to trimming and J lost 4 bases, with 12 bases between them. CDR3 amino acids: CASSQDRQGLTEAFF. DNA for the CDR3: TGTGCCAGCAGCCAAGATAGGCAGGGTCTCACTGAAGCTTTCTTT.

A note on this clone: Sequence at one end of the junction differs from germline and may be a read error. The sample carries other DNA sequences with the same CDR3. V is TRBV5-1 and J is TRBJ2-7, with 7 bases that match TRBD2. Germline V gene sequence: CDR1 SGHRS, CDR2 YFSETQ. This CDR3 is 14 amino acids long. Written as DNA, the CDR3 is TGCGCCAGCAGCTTAGGACTAGTCTCCTACGAGCAGTACTTT. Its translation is CASSLGLVSYEQYF.

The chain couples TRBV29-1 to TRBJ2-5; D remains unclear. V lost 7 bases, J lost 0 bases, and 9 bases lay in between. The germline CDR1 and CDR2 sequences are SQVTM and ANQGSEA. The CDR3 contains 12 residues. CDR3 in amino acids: CSADGHQETQYF. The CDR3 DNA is TGCAGCGCCGACGGACACCAAGAGACCCAGTACTTC.

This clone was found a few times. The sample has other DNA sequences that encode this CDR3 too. CDR3 coding DNA: TGTGCCAGCAGTTTATCGGGCCGGGAGACCCAGTACTTC. It translates to CASSLSGRETQYF. This chain joins TRBV27 and TRBJ2-5; the D is unclear. This CDR3 spans 13 amino acids. Trimming removed 0 bases at V and 5 bases at J, with 7 bases between. Per the germline V gene, CDR1 is MNHEY and CDR2 is SMNVEV (reference sequence).

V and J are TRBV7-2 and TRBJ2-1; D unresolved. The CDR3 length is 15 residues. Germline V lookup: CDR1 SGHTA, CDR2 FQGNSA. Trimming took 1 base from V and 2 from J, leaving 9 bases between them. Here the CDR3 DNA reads TGTGCCAGCAGCTTAGGGATCTCCCCCTACAATGAGCAGTTCTTC. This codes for CASSLGISPYNEQFF. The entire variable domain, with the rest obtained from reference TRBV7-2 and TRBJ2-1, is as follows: GAGVSQSPSNKVTEKGKDVELRCDPISGHTALYWYRQSLGQGLEFLIYFQGNSAPDKSGLPSDRFSAERTGGSVSTLTIQRTQQEDSAVYLCASSLGISPYNEQFFGPGTRLTVL.

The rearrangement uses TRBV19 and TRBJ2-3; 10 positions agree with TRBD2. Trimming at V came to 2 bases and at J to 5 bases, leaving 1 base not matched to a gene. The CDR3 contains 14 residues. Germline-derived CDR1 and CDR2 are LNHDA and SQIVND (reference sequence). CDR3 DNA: TGTGCCAGTAGTATACTAGCGGGAGAAGATACGCAGTATTTT. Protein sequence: CASSILAGEDTQYF.

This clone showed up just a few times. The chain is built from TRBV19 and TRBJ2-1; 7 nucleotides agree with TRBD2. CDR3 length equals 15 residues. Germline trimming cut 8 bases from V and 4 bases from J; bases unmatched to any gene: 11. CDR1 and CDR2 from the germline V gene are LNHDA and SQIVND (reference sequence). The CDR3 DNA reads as TGTGCCAGTTCCGCTCCGGGAGGTGGATACAATGAGCAGTTCTTC. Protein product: CASSAPGGGYNEQFF.

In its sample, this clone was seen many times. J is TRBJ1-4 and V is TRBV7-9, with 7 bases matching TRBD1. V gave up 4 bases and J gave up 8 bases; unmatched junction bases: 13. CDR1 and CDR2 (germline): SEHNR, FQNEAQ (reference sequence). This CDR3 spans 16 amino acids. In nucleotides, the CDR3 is TGTGCCAGCAGCTCCAAGGGTTGGACAGGAATAGAAAAACTGTTTTTT. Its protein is CASSSKGWTGIEKLFF.

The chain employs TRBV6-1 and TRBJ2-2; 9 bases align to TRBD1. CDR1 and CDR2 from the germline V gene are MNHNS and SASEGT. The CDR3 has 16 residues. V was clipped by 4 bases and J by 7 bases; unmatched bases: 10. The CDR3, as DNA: TGTGCCAGCAGTGGCTCCGGGACAGGGCGAGACGGGGAGCTGTTTTTT. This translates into CASSGSGTGRDGELFF.

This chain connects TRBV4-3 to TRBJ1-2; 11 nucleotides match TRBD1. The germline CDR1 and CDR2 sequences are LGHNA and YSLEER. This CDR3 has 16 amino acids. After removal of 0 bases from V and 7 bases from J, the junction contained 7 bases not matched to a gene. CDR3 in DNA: TGCGCCAGCAGCCAAGATGGGGACAGGGGGACGGTTGGCTACACCTTC. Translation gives CASSQDGDRGTVGYTF.

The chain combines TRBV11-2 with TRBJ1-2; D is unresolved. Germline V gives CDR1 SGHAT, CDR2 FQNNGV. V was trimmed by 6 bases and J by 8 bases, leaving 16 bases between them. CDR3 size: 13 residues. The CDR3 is CASSGTNGNGYTF. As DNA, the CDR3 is TGTGCCAGCAGTGGAACGAACGGGAACGGCTACACCTTC.

CDR3 DNA: TGTGCCAGCTCACCATTTGCAGAATACAATTCACCCCTCCACTTT. It codes for CASSPFAEYNSPLHF. The V and J genes are TRBV18 and TRBJ1-6; D remains unclear. Between the trimmed V and J ends, which lost 2 bases and 7 bases, there was a span of 12 bases. Germline V gene lookup returns CDR1 KGHSH and CDR2 LQKENI. The CDR3 is made up of 15 amino acids.

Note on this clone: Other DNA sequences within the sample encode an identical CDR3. The CDR3 nucleotides read TGTGCCAGCTCACCGCGGGACGGGAACACTGAAGCTTTCTTT. Protein: CASSPRDGNTEAFF. The V call is TRBV18, the J call TRBJ1-1, with D possibly being TRBD1 (5 bases). V lost 3 bases to trimming and J lost 1 base, with 9 bases between them. The CDR3 consists of 14 residues. Germline V gene lookup returns CDR1 KGHSH and CDR2 LQKENI.